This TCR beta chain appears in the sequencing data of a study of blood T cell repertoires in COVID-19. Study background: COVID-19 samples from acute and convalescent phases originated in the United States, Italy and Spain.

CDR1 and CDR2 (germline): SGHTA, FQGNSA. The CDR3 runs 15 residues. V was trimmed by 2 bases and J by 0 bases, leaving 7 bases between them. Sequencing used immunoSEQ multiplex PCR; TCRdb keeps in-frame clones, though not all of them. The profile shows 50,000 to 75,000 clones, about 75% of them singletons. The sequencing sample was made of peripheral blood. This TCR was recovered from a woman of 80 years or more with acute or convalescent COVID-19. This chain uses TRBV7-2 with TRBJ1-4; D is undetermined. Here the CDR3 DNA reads TGTGCCAGCAGCTTAACAGCTACAACTAATGAAAAACTGTTTTTT. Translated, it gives CASSLTATTNEKLFF.